This TCR beta chain stems from a study of cytomegalovirus exposure and HLA in healthy donors (dated by TCRdb to the late 2010s). For the study in its entirety: According to an earlier analysis of around 600 of the donors, roughly 180 million T cells yielded roughly 110 million unique TCR beta sequences and approximately 280 Gb of sequence data. A later analysis re-examined previously published TCR beta repertoires from about 700 donors and added high-resolution HLA genotyping to investigate patterns of TCR occurrence. Genome-wide SNP genotypes for about 65% of the roughly 670 donors were used in a later genetic analysis, which treated that subset as a discovery cohort. The aim of the study was to test whether cataloging public T cell receptors could identify signatures of past pathogen exposure. Across approximately 400 genotyped donors of the cohort, an average of about 250,000 unique TCR beta nucleotide sequences per donor were sequenced, and roughly 18% of those sequences were non-productive. Both class I and class II loci were covered by HLA typing, at four-digit resolution. Because of strong linkage in the cohort, roughly five DR-DQ haplotypes were treated as single units for association and clustering. Every discovery cohort repertoire had been produced on one sequencing platform. Besides the first cohort of approximately 670 subjects, a separate validation cohort made up of 120 different subjects was used. Rather than using new phenotypic data, the later analysis identified candidate immune exposures from TCR beta sequences and from how often those sequences occurred across donors. In an earlier analysis of 550 to 700 of the donors, high-throughput TCR beta sequencing was used to judge whether each TCR beta V gene segment behaved as functional or pseudogenic. Alongside the repertoire data, information on donor age, sex, ethnicity and CMV serostatus was compiled. The number of typed donors differed by locus: about 620-630 for A, B, C, DRB1 and DQB1; approximately 520 for DQA1; 606 for DPA1; and around 490 for DPB1. Of the 300 to 500 genotyped donors, more than 75% were placed in the genetic ancestry cluster associated with self-reported Caucasian donors. An early release covering 550 to 700 HLA-typed donors comprised approximately 300 gigabases of sequencing data and about 90 million unique TCR sequences. To predict cytomegalovirus infection status, the study combined high-throughput TCR immunosequencing, statistical association of individual TCRs with disease status, and machine learning. The T cell repertoires of under 750 subjects were profiled by immunosequencing and related to cytomegalovirus serostatus. Broader findings and caveats from the paper: A cluster of highly shared sequence variants was judged likely to be a technical artifact of the sequencing pipeline. At a false discovery rate of 0.05, a later analysis linked approximately 18,000 TCR beta sequences to specific HLA alleles. A later genetic analysis reported fewer N-insertions in productive TCRs among donors in an Asian-associated ancestry cluster than the roughly 640-donor mean. In an earlier analysis of several hundred of the donors, most TCR beta V segments were observed in productive rearrangements about 87% or about 30% of the time, broadly matching IMGT annotations. In a later analysis, the rate of TCR association differed among HLA loci, with DRB1 alleles having the most associated TCRs and HLA-C alleles having the fewest. Linkage disequilibrium might explain the correlated functional status among segregating V segments, but an unknown experimental factor could not be excluded. While some public TCRs were present in many individuals, most TCR sequences turned up only very rarely across donors. When HLA alleles, especially DR and DQ, strongly co-occurred, attributing TCR associations to individual alleles was difficult. Some IMGT-functional V segments, including TRBV6-2 and TRBV6-3, could not be told apart with the 87-base-pair reads, so those segments were excluded. It was suggested by the authors that the approach could potentially be generalized to other disease states and immunological phenotypes. A further reported finding was that TCR beta sequences accurately predicted the HLA-A and HLA-B alleles for most subjects in the first cohort. In this cohort, only TCR beta chains were sequenced, and detectable features were limited by the absence of alpha or paired-chain data. Immune exposure information for the cohort was limited to CMV serostatus. Three of the identified cytomegalovirus-associated TCR beta chains were confirmed in vitro to be specific for cytomegalovirus antigens. Most CMV-associated TCR beta chains appeared to be HLA-restricted in a later analysis, and the HLA associations seemed to be driven largely by CMV exposure. In both the original and validation cohorts, the classifier was reported to diagnose cytomegalovirus status with high specificity and sensitivity. The earlier analysis of a few hundred of the donors excluded seventeen rarely observed V segments, including chromosome 9 orphons, because counts were too low. A later analysis reported that several top co-occurrence clusters appeared linked to parvovirus B19, influenza, CMV and Epstein-Barr virus. The study gave a list of under 200 TCR beta chains associated with cytomegalovirus. A later genetic analysis associated a missense DCLRE1C variant with V-gene and J-gene trimming of TCR beta chains, and an independent cohort replicated the association. Sequencing depth was assumed to be roughly uniform across donors in the presence/absence analyses, though that assumption may not hold. HLA typing was unavailable for some donors at each locus, so association tests used only the typed subset. A later analysis found that HLA-associated TCR beta chains were more clonally expanded and had lower generation probabilities than equally common non-associated chains.

The cohort comprised 670 or so healthy bone marrow donors. At the time of sampling, all cohort members were nominally healthy, though unrecorded immune exposures were likely present. The donor was CMV seronegative and was included in the group of about 350 seronegative cohort members. A peripheral blood sample was collected from each donor, and TCR beta sequencing was performed on peripheral blood mononuclear cells. The Qiagen DNeasy Blood Extraction Kit was used to extract genomic DNA from the blood cell samples. This clone turned up a few times. Its specific antigen is unknown. No base quality information exists; no much larger clone differs at one position. Relative to germline, V is 5 bases shorter and J is 2 bases shorter, with 9 bases between their ends. The CDR3 sequence holds 13 residues, the cysteine and phenylalanine included. Just CDR3 DNA is preserved here, 39 bases in frame from base 1. Reading the germline V gene gives CDR1 KGHSH and CDR2 LQKENI.

The method was the immunoSEQ multiplex PCR assay. For the multiplex PCR, a mixture combining 60 forward primers for TCR Vbeta segments and 13 reverse primers for TCR Jbeta segments was used. Amplification of the CDR3 region of rearranged TCR beta genes was performed with a multiplex PCR assay on genomic DNA. The amplified TCR beta libraries were sequenced on the Illumina HiSeq System as 87-base-pair reads. Under the source paper's analysis protocol: Across the roughly 700 repertoires, a later analysis counted 80 million or so unique TCR beta chains, around 11 million of which were shared by at least two donors. Raw reads were error-corrected and collapsed into unique sequences with a nearest-neighbor algorithm that merged closely related sequences to remove PCR and sequencing errors. Alignment of CDR3 sequences to IMGT reference sequences was used to assign V, D and J gene segments. Each retained sequence needed at least a six-nucleotide match to both a V gene segment and a J gene segment. Rearrangements were classified as productive when the CDR3 lacked stop codons and remained in frame with V and J, and all other rearrangements were classified as non-productive. Following IMGT convention, CDR3 was defined as the stretch from the second conserved V-encoded cysteine up to the conserved J-encoded phenylalanine. In an earlier analysis of more than 550 of the donors, sequences lacking an unambiguous match to a single V gene segment were excluded. An earlier analysis of fewer than 750 of the donors called V segments functional above 56.7% productive rearrangements and segregating when the between-donor standard deviation exceeded 5%. A statistical classification framework was built to diagnose cytomegalovirus status from the catalog of TCR beta chain sequences. V and J gene assignment, in a later analysis, came from comparing TCR nucleotide sequences with IMGT/GENE-DB human TR gene sequences. The TCRdist pipeline was used in a later analysis to assign CDR3 sequences and most-parsimonious VDJ recombination scenarios. In a later analysis, every TCR beta chain was defined by the combination of its CDR3 amino acid sequence and its V-gene family, and reads without a unique V-gene family were dropped. A later analysis removed 592 highly shared, low-generation-probability nucleotide sequences to deal with suspected cross-contamination and a sequencing artifact. In a later analysis, a clonal expansion index was calculated for each public chain from normalized within-repertoire ranks of inferred template counts. A later analysis computed generation probabilities with a VDJ recombination model fitted to out-of-frame rearrangements, and checked the results against IGoR. A later analysis scored TCR-TCR, TCR-HLA and TCR-CMV co-occurrence with hypergeometric tests, applying a repertoire-size bias correction to TCR pairs. False discovery rates were estimated in a later analysis by permuting HLA or CMV assignments 20 times. In a later analysis, co-occurring TCRs were grouped using DBSCAN, with TCRdist sequence similarity added in when clustering inside HLA-allele-positive subsets. Co-occurrence clustering excluded repertoires with fewer than 30,000 or more than 120,000 public chains, plus five with anomalous nucleotide sharing. TCRdb re-hosts the immuneACCESS table, in-frame sequences only. Its copies lack some clones; in the studies checked, an unresolved V gene accounts for under half of them, and the cause for the rest is not known. The DNA was the basis for D and trimming; V, J and clone size are from that table. The sample table holds 80,000 or so clones, of which approximately 80% were seen once. The ten most abundant clones make up roughly 3.5% of the sample.

Sequencing used PBMCs. The sequence is built from TRBV18 and TRBJ1-2; possibly the D gene is TRBD1, per 5 matching bases. This clonotype was sampled from a man in his forties in good health and CMV-seronegative. The nucleotide sequence reads TGTGCCAGCTCAACGGACATAAACTATGGCTACACCTTC. This encodes CASSTDINYGYTF.